A single sample gave rise to the 32 T cell receptor beta chains below, sequenced in a study of shared clonotypes between healthy human individuals (dated by TCRdb to 2020 to 2022). The library was obtained by the immunoSEQ multiplex PCR assay. TCRdb took this table from immuneACCESS and kept in-frame rearrangements with V and J called. Such tables lack part of the clones; where checked against another copy, unresolved V genes explain under half of the gap, and the rest is unexplained. The table for this sample lists around 1.6 million clones; 95% to 99% of them were counted only once. The ten largest clonotypes hold 0.4% to 0.45% of the sample. The material sequenced was naive CD4+ T cells sorted from blood. Interpreted using the paper, the cell subset or site label stands for: CD45RA+ positively selected. The source of these receptors is a man younger than 40 in good health.

The V gene is TRBV30, the J gene TRBJ1-5; TRBD1 is a possible D gene (5 bases). Deletions cut 0 bases from V and 7 bases from J, with 13 bases between. The CDR3 loop spans 14 amino acids. CDR1 is GTSNPN and CDR2 is SVGIG in the germline V gene (reference sequence). CDR3 region: CAWSVAGRGQPQHF. CDR3 sequence (DNA): TGTGCCTGGAGTGTAGCGGGGCGAGGGCAGCCCCAGCATTTT.

The CDR3 DNA sequence: TGTGCCAGTAGTATCTGGGCTAGCGGGACTGGAGCCTACGAGCAGTACTTC. This encodes CASSIWASGTGAYEQYF. V is TRBV19 and J is TRBJ2-7; 9 bases are a match to TRBD2. This CDR3 contains 17 residues. CDR1 is LNHDA, CDR2 SQIVND, per germline (reference sequence). With 3 bases clipped from V and 2 bases from J, the junction kept 11 bases outside the gene matches.

This clone has a single count. The V call is TRBV28, the J call TRBJ2-1; 7 positions match TRBD2. Germline CDR1 and CDR2: MDHEN and SYDVKM. V trimming: 3 bases; J trimming: 5 bases; junction bases outside the gene matches: 16. This CDR3 contains 18 residues. The chain's CDR3 is CASSFSVMGGLWDNEQFF. The CDR3 region has the DNA TGTGCCAGCAGTTTCTCAGTAATGGGAGGGCTGTGGGACAATGAGCAGTTCTTC.

The chain uses TRBV28 and TRBJ1-2; D remains ambiguous. Per germline, CDR1 MDHEN and CDR2 SYDVKM. The CDR3 extends over 16 amino acids. The ends were cut back, 2 bases at V and 1 base at J, with 14 bases in the middle. CDR3 loop: CASSLGGGLINYGYTF. In nucleotides, the CDR3 is TGTGCCAGCAGTTTAGGCGGCGGGCTGATTAACTATGGCTACACCTTC.

The chain couples TRBV10-3 to TRBJ2-3; 8 bases fit TRBD2. The germline gives CDR1 ENHRY, CDR2 SYGVKD. The CDR3 sequence is 16 residues long. V lost 5 bases to trimming and J lost 0 bases; unmatched junction nucleotides: 7. DNA for the CDR3: TGTGCCATCAGTACGCTAACTAGCGGTAGCACAGATACGCAGTATTTT. Protein sequence: CAISTLTSGSTDTQYF.

This sequence joins TRBV28 and TRBJ1-5; D unresolved. The length of the CDR3 is 15 residues. The V end was cut by 3 bases, the J end by 2 bases, with 11 bases between. CDR1 is MDHEN, CDR2 SYDVKM, per germline. CDR3 in amino acids: CASSFVGFGNQPQHF. The CDR3, as DNA: TGTGCCAGCAGTTTTGTGGGGTTCGGCAATCAGCCCCAGCATTTT.

This clone has just one count. This chain links TRBV6-5 with TRBJ2-4; 7 bases map to TRBD2. In germline, CDR1 is MNHEY, CDR2 SVGAGI. This CDR3 is built from 14 residues. After removal of 6 bases from V and 7 bases from J, the junction contained 9 bases not matched to a gene. The CDR3, as DNA: TGTGCCAGCAGCATTACTCAGGGAGGGAACATTCAGTACTTC. It is translated as CASSITQGGNIQYF.

The rearrangement links TRBV4-1 to TRBJ1-5; perhaps TRBD1 as D (5 bases). The V end lost 8 bases, the J end lost 0 bases, and 14 bases lay between the germline ends. This CDR3 has 15 residues. The V gene's germline CDR1 is MGHRA and CDR2 YSYEKL. The CDR3: CASSSRTYSNQPQHF. CDR3 bases: TGCGCCAGCTCATCAAGGACATATAGCAATCAGCCCCAGCATTTT.

This sequence joins TRBV9 and TRBJ2-3; D unclear. Trimming removed 4 bases from V and 0 bases from J, with 15 bases in between. Germline-derived CDR1 and CDR2 are SGDLS and YYNGEE. The CDR3 runs 16 residues. This CDR3 is CASSNFPGSSTDTQYF. In nucleotides, the CDR3 is TGTGCCAGCAGCAATTTCCCGGGCTCTAGCACAGATACGCAGTATTTT.

In regard to this clone: This specimen includes other DNA sequences encoding the same CDR3. The rearrangement links TRBV9 to TRBJ2-5; D might be TRBD2 (5 bases). The germline CDR1 and CDR2 sequences are SGDLS and YYNGEE. The CDR3 spans 13 residues. Trimming took 4 bases from V and 4 from J, leaving 11 bases between them. DNA of the CDR3: TGTGCCAGCAGCTCGCGAGGAGGAGAGACCCAGTACTTC. This codes for CASSSRGGETQYF.

This rearrangement joins TRBV4-1 to TRBJ2-1, with D perhaps matching TRBD2 (5 bases). The CDR3 has 16 amino acids. The germline V gene has CDR1 MGHRA and CDR2 YSYEKL. Trimming took 6 bases from V and 0 from J, leaving 15 bases between them. DNA of the CDR3: TGCGCCAGCAGTCCCCAAACTAGGAGCTCCTACAATGAGCAGTTCTTC. This codes for CASSPQTRSSYNEQFF.

The chain uses TRBV5-1 and TRBJ1-1; 7 nucleotides agree with TRBD1. V shed 5 bases and J 0 bases; nucleotides not matched to a gene: 16. The CDR3 length is 18 residues. The germline gives CDR1 SGHRS, CDR2 YFSETQ. As DNA, the CDR3 is TGCGCCAGCAGACCTGGACCGGGACAGCACCCTATGAACACTGAAGCTTTCTTT. Its protein product is CASRPGPGQHPMNTEAFF. Supplemented by reference TRBV5-1 and TRBJ1-1, the full variable domain reads KAGVTQTPRYLIKTRGQQVTLSCSPISGHRSVSWYQQTPGQGLQFLFEYFSETQRNKGNFPGRFSGRQFSNSRSEMNVSTLELGDSALYLCASRPGPGQHPMNTEAFFGQGTRLTVV.

Comments on this clone: This same CDR3 is encoded by further DNA sequences in the sample. The gene calls are TRBV5-1 and TRBJ2-6; D is undetermined. CDR3 length: 15 residues. Looked up from germline, CDR1 is SGHRS and CDR2 is YFSETQ. Trimming pared 4 bases from V and 0 bases from J, leaving 8 bases between. CDR3 sequence reads: CASSLSNSGANVLTF. The DNA of the CDR3 is TGCGCCAGCAGCCTCTCTAACTCTGGGGCCAACGTCCTGACTTTC.

A word on this clone: Other DNA sequences within the sample encode an identical CDR3. The CDR3 loop reads CASSLLAGDNTGELFF. The CDR3 DNA is TGCGCCAGCAGCTTGCTAGCGGGAGACAACACCGGGGAGCTGTTTTTT. The chain joins TRBV5-1 to TRBJ2-2, with 10 positions matching TRBD2. After removal of 1 base from V and 2 bases from J, the junction contained 2 bases not matched to a gene. Germline CDR1 is SGHRS and CDR2 is YFSETQ. The CDR3 has 16 amino acids. Based on the CDR3 plus reference TRBV5-1 and TRBJ2-2, the full variable domain is KAGVTQTPRYLIKTRGQQVTLSCSPISGHRSVSWYQQTPGQGLQFLFEYFSETQRNKGNFPGRFSGRQFSNSRSEMNVSTLELGDSALYLCASSLLAGDNTGELFFGEGSRLTVL.

The rearrangement links TRBV10-3 to TRBJ2-5, with 7 bases that match TRBD1. This CDR3 contains 15 residues. Losses at the gene ends were 0 bases for V and 3 bases for J; bases not matched to a gene: 4. The germline V gene encodes CDR1 ENHRY and CDR2 SYGVKD. The CDR3 bases are TGTGCCATCAGTGAGTCTCCGGACAGGAAAGAGACCCAGTACTTC. Its protein product is CAISESPDRKETQYF.

The rearrangement joins TRBV27 to TRBJ2-4; 7 bases align to TRBD1. V trimming: 5 bases; J trimming: 0 bases; junction bases outside the gene matches: 13. The length of the CDR3 is 18 residues. From germline, CDR1 is MNHEY and CDR2 SMNVEV (reference sequence). As DNA, the CDR3 is TGTGCCAGCAGTCAGACTCGACAGGGAGTCTTAGCCAAAAACATTCAGTACTTC. Translated: CASSQTRQGVLAKNIQYF.

To note about this clone: Additional DNA sequences in this sample encode the identical CDR3. The chain is built from TRBV29-1 and TRBJ1-5; D is uncertain. Germline CDR1 reads SQVTM; CDR2 reads ANQGSEA. The CDR3 runs 13 residues. V was clipped by 5 bases and J by 5 bases, with 13 bases between them. The CDR3 reads CSVTEGRDQPQHF. The CDR3 DNA follows: TGCAGCGTTACGGAGGGAAGGGATCAGCCCCAGCATTTT. The full variable domain, completed using reference TRBV29-1 and TRBJ1-5, is SAVISQKPSRDICQRGTSLTIQCQVDSQVTMMFWYRQQPGQSLTLIATANQGSEATYESGFVIDKFPISRPNLTFSTLTVSNMSPEDSSIYLCSVTEGRDQPQHFGDGTRLSIL.

This sequence joins TRBV11-2 and TRBJ2-5, with 8 bases lining up with TRBD1. Germline CDR1 is SGHAT and CDR2 is FQNNGV. The CDR3 extends over 14 amino acids. Trimming took 4 bases from V and 7 from J; bases not matched to a gene: 8. This chain's CDR3 is CASSSRDRGGTQYF. CDR3 DNA: TGTGCCAGCAGCTCGAGAGACAGGGGTGGGACCCAGTACTTC.

A remark on this clone: Other DNA sequences of this sample code for an identical CDR3. This chain links TRBV4-1 with TRBJ2-1, with D maybe TRBD1 (6 bases). The germline V gene has CDR1 MGHRA and CDR2 YSYEKL. The CDR3 totals 15 residues. V was pared by 3 bases and J by 1 base, with 10 bases between. The DNA of the CDR3 is TGCGCCAGCAGCCAGGTAGGGGGTTCCTACAATGAGCAGTTCTTC. It is translated as CASSQVGGSYNEQFF.

The chain couples TRBV27 to TRBJ2-3, with 14 bases matching TRBD2. With 3 bases clipped from V and 4 bases from J, the junction kept 3 bases outside the gene matches. CDR1 and CDR2 from the germline V gene are MNHEY and SMNVEV (reference sequence). The length of the CDR3 is 16 residues. CDR3 amino acids: CASSFLGLAGADTQYF. CDR3 bases: TGTGCCAGCAGTTTCCTGGGACTAGCGGGAGCAGATACGCAGTATTTT.

The chain is built from TRBV5-4 and TRBJ2-3; tentatively, D is TRBD2 (7 bases). The CDR3 is 13 residues long. The V gene's germline CDR1 is SGHNT and CDR2 YYREEE (reference sequence). The V end lost 10 bases, the J end lost 4 bases, and 16 bases lay between the germline ends. The CDR3 DNA reads as TGTGCCGGGGGGGGCCCGGGGCCAGATACGCAGTATTTT. Its translation: CAGGGPGPDTQYF. The full variable domain, with the rest looked up from reference TRBV5-4 and TRBJ2-3, is ETGVTQSPTHLIKTRGQQVTLRCSSQSGHNTVSWYQQALGQGPQFIFQYYREEENGRGNFPPRFSGLQFPNYSSELNVNALELDDSALYLCAGGGPGPDTQYFGPGTRLTVL.

The V call is TRBV10-3, the J call TRBJ2-7; 7 positions agree with TRBD1. Germline CDR1 and CDR2: ENHRY and SYGVKD. Trimming at V came to 7 bases and at J to 0 bases, leaving 6 bases not matched to a gene. The CDR3 extends over 14 amino acids. The CDR3 protein is CAINRQGNSYEQYF. The CDR3 coding sequence is TGTGCCATCAATAGACAGGGAAACTCCTACGAGCAGTACTTC.

The gene calls are TRBV28 and TRBJ1-1; tentatively, D is TRBD1 (6 bases). Per germline, CDR1 MDHEN and CDR2 SYDVKM. This CDR3 contains 16 residues. V lost 8 bases and J lost 4, with 23 bases in between. The CDR3 DNA is TGTGCCAGCCCTTCCAGAAGTGGGGGGCGCATCACTGAAGCTTTCTTT. Protein: CASPSRSGGRITEAFF.

The chain employs TRBV7-2 and TRBJ1-1; TRBD1 aligns across 8 bases. The germline CDR1 and CDR2 sequences are SGHTA and FQGNSA. The V gene end was trimmed by 3 bases and the J gene end by 7 bases; junction bases not matched to a gene: 13. This CDR3 region has 16 residues. CDR3 loop: CASSFGKGQVPIEAFF. CDR3 DNA sequence: TGTGCCAGCAGCTTCGGGAAGGGACAGGTTCCGATTGAAGCTTTCTTT. The complete variable domain, with remaining parts taken from reference TRBV7-2 and TRBJ1-1, reads GAGVSQSPSNKVTEKGKDVELRCDPISGHTALYWYRQSLGQGLEFLIYFQGNSAPDKSGLPSDRFSAERTGGSVSTLTIQRTQQEDSAVYLCASSFGKGQVPIEAFFGQGTRLTVV.

This sequence joins TRBV11-2 and TRBJ1-1; D remains unclear. CDR1 and CDR2 (germline): SGHAT, FQNNGV. Deletions cut 1 base from V and 6 bases from J, with 9 bases between. This CDR3 is built from 13 residues. CDR3 loop: CASSLGGPSEAFF. The CDR3 DNA is TGTGCCAGCAGCTTAGGAGGCCCCTCTGAAGCTTTCTTT.

The gene calls are TRBV18 and TRBJ1-1; D is ambiguous. This CDR3 is built from 12 residues. CDR1 is KGHSH and CDR2 is LQKENI in the germline V gene. Trimming left V 4 bases short and J 4 bases short, with 7 bases between. In DNA form, the CDR3 reads TGTGCCAGCTCACGGACCAGCACTGAAGCTTTCTTT. This gives the protein CASSRTSTEAFF.

The chain recombines TRBV7-9 with TRBJ2-7, with a weak D call TRBD2 (5 bases). The germline V gene encodes CDR1 SEHNR and CDR2 FQNEAQ (reference sequence). The CDR3 is 15 amino acids. Trimming took off 0 bases at V and 7 bases at J, with 16 bases between the two ends. The CDR3 DNA follows: TGTGCCAGCAGCTTAGCGCGAGGACCGCCGGGGGAGCAGTACTTC. It translates to CASSLARGPPGEQYF.

The chain uses TRBV6-5 and TRBJ1-4; TRBD1 aligns across 11 bases. CDR3 length: 15 residues. Trimming removed 6 bases from V and 8 bases from J; junction bases left unmatched: 8. Germline values: CDR1 MNHEY, CDR2 SVGAGI. The chain's CDR3 is CASSRTGGAGEKLFF. The CDR3 region has the DNA TGTGCCAGCAGCAGGACAGGGGGCGCCGGAGAAAAACTGTTTTTT.

Turning to this clone: The sample contains more than one DNA sequence encoding this CDR3. V and J are TRBV11-2 and TRBJ2-2; TRBD2 matches 12 bases. CDR3 size: 15 residues. Per the germline V gene, CDR1 is SGHAT and CDR2 is FQNNGV. With 5 bases clipped from V and 6 bases from J, the junction kept 4 bases outside the gene matches. This CDR3 reads CASSPSGRAAGELFF. CDR3 in DNA: TGTGCCAGCAGCCCTAGCGGGAGGGCAGCCGGGGAGCTGTTTTTT. Based on the CDR3 plus reference TRBV11-2 and TRBJ2-2, the full variable domain is EAGVAQSPRYKIIEKRQSVAFWCNPISGHATLYWYQQILGQGPKLLIQFQNNGVVDDSQLPKDRFSAERLKGVDSTLKIQPAKLEDSAVYLCASSPSGRAAGELFFGEGSRLTVL.

This chain joins TRBV5-6 and TRBJ2-7; 11 bases line up with TRBD2. J lost 0 bases, V lost 4 bases, and 9 bases had no gene match. CDR3 length equals 17 residues. In germline, CDR1 is SGHDT, CDR2 YYEEEE. CDR3 DNA: TGTGCCAGCAGCAGACCGGGACTAGCGGATAGCTCCTACGAGCAGTACTTC. Translated, it gives CASSRPGLADSSYEQYF.

J is TRBJ1-2 and V is TRBV25-1, with a tentative D call TRBD1 (5 bases). Per the germline V gene, CDR1 is MGHDK and CDR2 is SYGVNS. The CDR3 is 11 residues long. Deletions cut 4 bases from V and 5 bases from J, with 5 bases between. CDR3 bases: TGTGCCAGCAGTGGGGGGTATGGCTACACCTTC. Amino acids: CASSGGYGYTF.

The chain combines TRBV11-2 with TRBJ2-7; perhaps TRBD2 as D (6 bases). The CDR3 is 15 residues long. Trimming cost V 3 bases and J 5 bases, with 17 bases left between them. Germline CDR1 and CDR2: SGHAT and FQNNGV. The CDR3 DNA follows: TGTGCCAGCAGCTTCCCTGGCCCAAGGAGGGACGAGCAGTACTTC. Its protein is CASSFPGPRRDEQYF.